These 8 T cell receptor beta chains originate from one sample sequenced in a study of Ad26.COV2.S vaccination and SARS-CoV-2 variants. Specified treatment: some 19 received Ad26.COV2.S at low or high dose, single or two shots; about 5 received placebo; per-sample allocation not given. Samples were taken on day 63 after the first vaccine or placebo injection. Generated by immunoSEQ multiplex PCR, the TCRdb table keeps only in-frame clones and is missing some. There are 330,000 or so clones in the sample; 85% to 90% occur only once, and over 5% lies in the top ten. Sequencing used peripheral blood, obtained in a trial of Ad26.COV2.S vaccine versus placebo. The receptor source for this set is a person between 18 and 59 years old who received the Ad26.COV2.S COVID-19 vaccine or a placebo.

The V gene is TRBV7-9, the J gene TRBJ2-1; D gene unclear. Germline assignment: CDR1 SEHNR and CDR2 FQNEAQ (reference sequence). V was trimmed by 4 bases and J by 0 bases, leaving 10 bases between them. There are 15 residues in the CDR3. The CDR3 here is CASSSLTGSYNEQFF. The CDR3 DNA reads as TGTGCCAGCAGCTCTCTCACGGGCTCCTACAATGAGCAGTTCTTC. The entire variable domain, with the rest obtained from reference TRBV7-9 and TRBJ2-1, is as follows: DTGVSQNPRHKITKRGQNVTFRCDPISEHNRLYWYRQTLGQGPEFLTYFQNEAQLEKSRLLSDRFSAERPKGSFSTLEIQRTEQGDSAMYLCASSSLTGSYNEQFFGPGTRLTVL.

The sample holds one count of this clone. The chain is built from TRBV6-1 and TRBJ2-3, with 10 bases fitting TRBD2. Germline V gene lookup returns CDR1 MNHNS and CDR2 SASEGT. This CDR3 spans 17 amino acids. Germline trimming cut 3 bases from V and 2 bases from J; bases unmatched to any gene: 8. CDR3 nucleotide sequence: TGTGCCAGCAGTGAGGGTAGCGGGGGGATCATCACAGATACGCAGTATTTT. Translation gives CASSEGSGGIITDTQYF.

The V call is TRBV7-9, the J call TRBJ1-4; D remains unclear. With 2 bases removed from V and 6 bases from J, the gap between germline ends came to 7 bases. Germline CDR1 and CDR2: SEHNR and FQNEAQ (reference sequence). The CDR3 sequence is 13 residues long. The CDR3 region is CASSLRTYEKLFF. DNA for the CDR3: TGTGCCAGCAGCTTACGGACCTATGAAAAACTGTTTTTT.

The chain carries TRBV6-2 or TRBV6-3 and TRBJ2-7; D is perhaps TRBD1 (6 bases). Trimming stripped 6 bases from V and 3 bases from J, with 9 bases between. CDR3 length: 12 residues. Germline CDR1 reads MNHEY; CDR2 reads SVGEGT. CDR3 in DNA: TGTGCCAGCAGCCTACAGGGCTACGAGCAGTACGTC. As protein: CASSLQGYEQYV.

The CDR3 region has the DNA TGTGCCAGCAGCCCAGGCTCTGGAAACACCATATATTTT. It translates to CASSPGSGNTIYF. The chain combines TRBV12-3 or TRBV12-4 with TRBJ1-3; D is uncertain. V was cut by 6 bases and J by 0 bases, with 6 bases left in between. This CDR3 contains 13 residues.

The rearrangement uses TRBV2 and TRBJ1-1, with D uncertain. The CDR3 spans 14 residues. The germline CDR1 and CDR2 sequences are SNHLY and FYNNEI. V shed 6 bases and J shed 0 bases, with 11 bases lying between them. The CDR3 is CASSAMAVNTEAFF. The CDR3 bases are TGTGCCAGCAGCGCGATGGCGGTGAACACTGAAGCTTTCTTT.

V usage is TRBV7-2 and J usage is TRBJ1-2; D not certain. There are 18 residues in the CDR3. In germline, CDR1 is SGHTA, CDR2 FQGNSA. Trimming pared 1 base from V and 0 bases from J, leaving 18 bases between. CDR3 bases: TGTGCCAGCAGCTTAGGTTGTGCCAGACAAAGTTCTAACTATGGCTACACCTTC. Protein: CASSLGCARQSSNYGYTF.

Here the CDR3 reads CASRLTGFGYNSPLHF. The CDR3 DNA follows: TGTGCCAGCAGGTTGACAGGGTTCGGTTATAATTCACCCCTCCACTTT. The rearrangement joins TRBV6-8 to TRBJ1-6; 7 nucleotides match TRBD1. J lost 4 bases, V lost 6 bases, and 9 bases had no gene match. Per the germline V gene, CDR1 is MNHGY and CDR2 is SAAAGT. The CDR3 has 16 residues.